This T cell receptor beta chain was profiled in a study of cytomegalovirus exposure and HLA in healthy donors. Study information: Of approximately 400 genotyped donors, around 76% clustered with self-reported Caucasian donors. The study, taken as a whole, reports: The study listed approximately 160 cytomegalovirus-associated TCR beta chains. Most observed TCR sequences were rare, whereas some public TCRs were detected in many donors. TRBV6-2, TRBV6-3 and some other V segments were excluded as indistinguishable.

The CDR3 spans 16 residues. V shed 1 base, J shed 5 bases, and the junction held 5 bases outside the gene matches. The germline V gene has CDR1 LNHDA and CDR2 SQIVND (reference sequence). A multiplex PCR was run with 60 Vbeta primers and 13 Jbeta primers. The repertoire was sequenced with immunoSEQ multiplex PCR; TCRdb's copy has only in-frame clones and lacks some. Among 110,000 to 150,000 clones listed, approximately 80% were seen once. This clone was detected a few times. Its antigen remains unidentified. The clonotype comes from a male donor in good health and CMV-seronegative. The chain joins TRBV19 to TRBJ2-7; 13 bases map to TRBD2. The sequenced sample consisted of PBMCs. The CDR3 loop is CASSIGWTSGSDEQYF. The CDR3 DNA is TGTGCCAGTAGTATAGGGTGGACTAGCGGGAGTGACGAGCAGTACTTC.